The next 15 T cell receptor beta chains were all read from a single sample in a study of cytomegalovirus exposure and HLA in healthy donors. The data were produced by immunoSEQ multiplex PCR, yet TCRdb's version contains in-frame clones alone and is incomplete. Of roughly 70,000 clones in the sample, approximately 95% were seen once. Sequencing was done on a sample of PBMCs. Receptors were obtained from a man between 18 and 29 years old in good health and CMV-seronegative.

The chain combines TRBV14 with TRBJ2-5, with a possible D match to TRBD1 (7 bases). Trimming took off 4 bases at V and 4 bases at J, with 16 bases between the two ends. CDR1 is SGHDN, CDR2 FVKESK, per germline. CDR3 length: 15 amino acids. The CDR3 DNA reads as TGTGCCAGCAGCCGTTCGACAGGGACTTTAGAGACCCAGTACTTC. Translated: CASSRSTGTLETQYF.

V usage is TRBV20-1 and J usage is TRBJ1-1; TRBD1 matches at 7 bases. The V gene's germline CDR1 is DFQATT and CDR2 SNEGSKA (reference sequence). J lost 5 bases, V lost 6 bases, and 3 bases had no gene match. This CDR3 contains 11 residues. This CDR3 is CSAPDRTEAFF. In DNA form, the CDR3 reads TGCAGTGCACCGGACAGGACTGAAGCTTTCTTT.

The J gene is TRBJ1-1, the V gene TRBV5-6, with 9 bases identical to TRBD1. Germline CDR1 SGHDT, CDR2 YYEEEE. This CDR3 has 13 residues. Trimming at V came to 3 bases and at J to 7 bases, leaving 4 bases not matched to a gene. CDR3 residues: CASSWDRALEAFF. CDR3 in DNA: TGTGCCAGCAGCTGGGACAGGGCCCTTGAAGCTTTCTTT.

The rearrangement links TRBV7-2 to TRBJ1-1; D not certain. The V gene's germline CDR1 is SGHTA and CDR2 FQGNSA. Trimming took 5 bases from V and 3 from J, leaving 10 bases between them. The length of the CDR3 is 13 residues. In DNA, the CDR3 is TGTGCCAGCAGCCGTCGCGGAGACACTGAAGCTTTCTTT. Translating it yields CASSRRGDTEAFF.

The J gene is TRBJ2-1, the V gene TRBV5-4; 7 bases fit TRBD1. The germline CDR1 and CDR2 sequences are SGHNT and YYREEE (reference sequence). Trimming at V came to 5 bases and at J to 7 bases, leaving 12 bases not matched to a gene. This CDR3 has 15 residues. The chain's CDR3 is CASRNTGDDANEQFF. DNA for the CDR3: TGTGCCAGCAGAAATACAGGGGATGATGCGAATGAGCAGTTCTTC.

The rearrangement links TRBV7-6 to TRBJ1-3, with 9 bases that match TRBD1. V was clipped by 7 bases and J by 7 bases; unmatched bases: 8. This CDR3 spans 14 amino acids. The germline CDR1 and CDR2 sequences are SGHVS and FNYEAQ. CDR3 DNA: TGTGCCAGCACTACTGGACAGGGGAGCAACACCATATATTTT. Translation: CASTTGQGSNTIYF.

The chain is built from TRBV11-2 and TRBJ1-1; D uncertain. V lost 1 base to trimming and J lost 1 base, with 4 bases between them. Per the germline V gene, CDR1 is SGHAT and CDR2 is FQNNGV. The CDR3 contains 13 residues. This CDR3 is CASSLGANTEAFF. The CDR3 bases are TGTGCCAGCAGCTTAGGAGCGAACACTGAAGCTTTCTTT.

In its sample, this clone was seen once. The gene calls are TRBV27 and TRBJ1-5; no clear D. Germline values: CDR1 MNHEY, CDR2 SMNVEV (reference sequence). This CDR3 comprises 13 residues. Trimming took off 4 bases at V and 0 bases at J, with 4 bases between the two ends. CDR3 nucleotides: TGTGCCAGCAGTTCGTATAGCAATCAGCCCCAGCATTTT. Translating it yields CASSSYSNQPQHF.

J is TRBJ2-3 and V is TRBV7-2; no reliable D call. The CDR3 spans 13 residues. The V end lost 5 bases, the J end lost 5 bases, and 11 bases lay between the germline ends. In germline, CDR1 is SGHTA, CDR2 FQGNSA. The CDR3: CASSPPSLDTQYF. Written as DNA, the CDR3 is TGTGCCAGCAGCCCGCCGTCACTAGATACGCAGTATTTT.

J is TRBJ2-1 and V is TRBV4-2; 11 bases match TRBD2. Per germline, CDR1 LGHNA and CDR2 YNFKEQ. The CDR3 contains 16 residues. J lost 7 bases, V lost 0 bases, and 5 bases had no gene match. The CDR3 sequence is CASSQDIAGGLNEQFF. The CDR3 DNA is TGTGCCAGCAGCCAAGATATAGCGGGGGGGCTGAATGAGCAGTTCTTC.

The V and J genes are TRBV15 and TRBJ2-2; tentatively, D is TRBD1 (5 bases). The CDR3 contains 16 residues. Germline-derived CDR1 and CDR2 are LNHNV and YYDKDF (reference sequence). Trimming took 1 base from V and 3 from J, leaving 12 bases between them. The CDR3 DNA follows: TGTGCCACCAGCAGAGGGGAACAGGATTACACCGGGGAGCTGTTTTTT. As protein: CATSRGEQDYTGELFF. Full variable domain (remainder filled in from reference TRBV15 and TRBJ2-2): DAMVIQNPRYQVTQFGKPVTLSCSQTLNHNVMYWYQQKSSQAPKLLFHYYDKDFNNEADTPDNFQSRRPNTSFCFLDIRSPGLGDTAMYLCATSRGEQDYTGELFFGEGSRLTVL.

The V call is TRBV4-1, the J call TRBJ2-2; TRBD2 agrees at 11 bases. J was trimmed by 4 bases and V by 0 bases; bases with no gene match: 1. The CDR3 extends over 16 amino acids. The germline gives CDR1 MGHRA, CDR2 YSYEKL. CDR3 protein: CASSQEGTSGTGELFF. DNA of the CDR3: TGCGCCAGCAGCCAAGAGGGGACTAGCGGCACCGGGGAGCTGTTTTTT.

This clone was counted a single time. The rearrangement links TRBV19 to TRBJ1-6, with TRBD1 identical over 7 bases. This CDR3 has 15 residues. After removal of 4 bases from V and 7 bases from J, the junction contained 7 bases not matched to a gene. Germline V gene data show CDR1 as LNHDA and CDR2 as SQIVND (reference sequence). The DNA for the CDR3 is TGTGCCAGTAGTACCGCCACAGGGGCAAATTCACCCCTCCACTTT. Translation: CASSTATGANSPLHF. Based on the CDR3 plus reference TRBV19 and TRBJ1-6, the full variable domain is DGGITQSPKYLFRKEGQNVTLSCEQNLNHDAMYWYRQDPGQGLRLIYYSQIVNDFQKGDIAEGYSVSREKKESFPLTVTSAQKNPTAFYLCASSTATGANSPLHFGNGTRLTVT.

This chain connects TRBV7-6 to TRBJ1-1; TRBD1 is a possible D gene (6 bases). CDR1 and CDR2 (germline): SGHVS, FNYEAQ. The CDR3 has 13 amino acids. V was clipped by 1 base and J by 4 bases, with 7 bases between them. The CDR3 DNA is TGTGCCAGCAGCTTAGACAGGGCCACTGAAGCTTTCTTT. Translated: CASSLDRATEAFF.

This clone was counted a single time. The chain carries TRBV28 and TRBJ2-6; D not certain. Germline CDR1 and CDR2: MDHEN and SYDVKM. This CDR3 region has 15 residues. Between the trimmed V and J ends, which lost 5 bases and 0 bases, there was a span of 8 bases. Written as DNA, the CDR3 is TGTGCCAGCAGTCCGCGCCGCTCTGGGGCCAACGTCCTGACTTTC. This encodes CASSPRRSGANVLTF.